This is a list of T cell receptor beta chains from one sample in a study of T cells in Graves' hyperthyroidism and ophthalmopathy. TCRdb re-called the multiplex PCR reads through MiXCR, storing one row per CDR3 protein. Here the sample spans over 400,000 distinct CDR3 sequences, 20% to 25% being singletons. Sequencing was performed on blood. The receptors here all came from a woman aged 70 to 79 with Graves' ophthalmopathy. Each CDR3 is given with its conserved first and last residue. The D gene is left open where the match is weak. Size is stated for part of the rows, as once, few or many counts, or as a class when the clone is expanded.

len: 15
v_gene: TRBV27
abundance: many
j_gene: TRBJ2-3
d_gene: TRBD2
CDR3aa: CASSRLADTTDTQYF
CDR3nt: TGTGCCAGCAGTCGACTAGCGGATACCACAGATACGCAGTATTTT

len: 15
v_gene: TRBV28
abundance: many
j_gene: TRBJ2-1
d_gene: TRBD1
CDR3aa: CASSTPGQGAYEQFF
CDR3nt: TGTGCCAGCAGTACACCGGGACAGGGGGCCTATGAGCAGTTCTTC

len: 13
v_gene: TRBV27
abundance: NA
j_gene: TRBJ2-2
d_gene: NA
CDR3aa: CASTYPGSGELFF
CDR3nt: TGTGCCAGCACGTACCCAGGGTCCGGGGAGCTGTTTTTT

len: 14
v_gene: TRBV6-1
abundance: NA
j_gene: TRBJ2-1
d_gene: TRBD2
CDR3aa: CASVSGSIYNEQFF
CDR3nt: TGTGCCAGCGTCAGCGGGAGCATATACAATGAGCAGTTCTTC

len: 14
v_gene: TRBV7-9
abundance: few
j_gene: TRBJ2-1
d_gene: NA
CDR3aa: CASSFLARDNEQFF
CDR3nt: TGTGCCAGCAGCTTTTTAGCGCGAGACAATGAGCAGTTCTTC

len: 12
v_gene: TRBV9
abundance: few
j_gene: TRBJ1-2
d_gene: TRBD1
CDR3aa: CASGTDQNGYTF
CDR3nt: TGTGCCAGTGGGACAGACCAGAATGGCTACACCTTC

len: 13
v_gene: TRBV28
abundance: few
j_gene: TRBJ2-7
d_gene: NA
CDR3aa: CASRQPGTGEQYF
CDR3nt: TGTGCCAGCAGGCAGCCAGGGACCGGGGAGCAGTACTTC

len: 15
v_gene: TRBV5-4
abundance: NA
j_gene: TRBJ1-2
d_gene: NA
CDR3aa: CASSPRAGSAYGYTF
CDR3nt: TGTGCCAGCAGCCCCCGGGCAGGGTCTGCCTATGGCTACACCTTC

len: 14
v_gene: TRBV4-1
abundance: NA
j_gene: TRBJ1-2
d_gene: NA
CDR3aa: CASSQDSGPYGYTF
CDR3nt: TGCGCCAGCAGCCAAGACAGTGGGCCCTATGGCTACACCTTC

len: 14
v_gene: TRBV5-1
abundance: NA
j_gene: TRBJ2-2
d_gene: NA
CDR3aa: CASSNGEITGELFF
CDR3nt: TGCGCCAGCAGCAACGGGGAAATCACCGGGGAGCTGTTTTTT

len: 12
v_gene: TRBV28
abundance: few
j_gene: TRBJ1-2
d_gene: NA
CDR3aa: CASSFERYGYTF
CDR3nt: TGTGCCAGCAGTTTTGAACGGTATGGCTACACCTTC

len: 10
v_gene: TRBV25-1
abundance: NA
j_gene: TRBJ1-1
d_gene: NA
CDR3aa: CASSEYITVF
CDR3nt: TGTGCCAGCAGTGAATATATTACCGTCTTT

len: 13
v_gene: TRBV3-1
abundance: NA
j_gene: TRBJ2-7
d_gene: TRBD1
CDR3aa: CASSPGQGSEQYF
CDR3nt: TGTGCCAGCAGCCCCGGACAGGGAAGCGAGCAGTACTTC

len: 13
v_gene: TRBV29-1
abundance: NA
j_gene: TRBJ2-4
d_gene: TRBD1
CDR3aa: CSVSDRAGGIQYF
CDR3nt: TGCAGCGTTTCGGACAGGGCAGGGGGCATTCAGTACTTC

len: 14
v_gene: TRBV20-1
abundance: few
j_gene: TRBJ1-2
d_gene: NA
CDR3aa: CSVPLFGRVHGYTF
CDR3nt: TGCAGTGTCCCCCTATTTGGCAGGGTGCATGGCTACACCTTC

len: 16
v_gene: TRBV3-1
abundance: few
j_gene: TRBJ2-1
d_gene: TRBD2
CDR3aa: CASSQARAGVGNEQFF
CDR3nt: TGTGCCAGCAGCCAAGCTCGAGCGGGAGTAGGCAATGAGCAGTTCTTC

len: 14
v_gene: TRBV28
abundance: many
j_gene: TRBJ1-2
d_gene: NA
CDR3aa: CASSLWGPNYGYTF
CDR3nt: TGTGCCAGCAGTTTATGGGGGCCTAACTATGGCTACACCTTC

len: 16
v_gene: TRBV5-6
abundance: NA
j_gene: TRBJ1-5
d_gene: NA
CDR3aa: CASSLGGAGGWQPQHF
CDR3nt: TGTGCCAGCAGCTTGGGAGGTGCGGGGGGCTGGCAGCCCCAGCATTTT

len: 11
v_gene: TRBV2
abundance: few
j_gene: TRBJ2-7
d_gene: NA
CDR3aa: CASTLTYEQYF
CDR3nt: TGTGCCAGCACCCTTACCTACGAGCAGTACTTC

len: 15
v_gene: TRBV28
abundance: few
j_gene: TRBJ1-2
d_gene: NA
CDR3aa: CASSLSTAGLYGYTF
CDR3nt: TGTGCCAGCAGTTTATCTACAGCTGGATTATATGGCTACACCTTC

len: 12
v_gene: TRBV30
abundance: NA
j_gene: TRBJ2-7
d_gene: NA
CDR3aa: CAFQAGSYEQYF
CDR3nt: TGTGCCTTCCAGGCGGGAAGCTACGAGCAGTACTTC

len: 14
v_gene: TRBV7-2
abundance: NA
j_gene: TRBJ1-5
d_gene: NA
CDR3aa: CASSLGGGNQPRHF
CDR3nt: TGTGCCAGCAGCTTAGGGGGCGGGAATCAGCCCCGGCATTTT

len: 14
v_gene: TRBV27
abundance: many
j_gene: TRBJ2-5
d_gene: TRBD2
CDR3aa: CASSPSGRRETQYF
CDR3nt: TGTGCCAGCAGCCCTAGCGGGAGAAGGGAGACCCAGTACTTC

len: 17
v_gene: TRBV6-5
abundance: NA
j_gene: TRBJ2-2
d_gene: TRBD1
CDR3aa: CASSYSRGQSNTEELFF
CDR3nt: TGTGCCAGCAGTTACTCGAGGGGACAGTCGAACACCGAGGAGCTGTTTTTT

len: 14
v_gene: TRBV4-3
abundance: NA
j_gene: TRBJ1-1
d_gene: NA
CDR3aa: CASSQRTRHTEAFF
CDR3nt: TGCGCCAGCAGCCAGAGGACAAGACACACTGAAGCTTTCTTT

len: 13
v_gene: TRBV27
abundance: NA
j_gene: TRBJ1-1
d_gene: NA
CDR3aa: CASSWGDSTEAFF
CDR3nt: TGTGCCAGCAGTTGGGGGGATAGTACTGAAGCTTTCTTT

len: 12
v_gene: TRBV7-2
abundance: NA
j_gene: TRBJ2-1
d_gene: NA
CDR3aa: CASSPSDYEQFF
CDR3nt: TGTGCCAGCAGCCCCTCCGATTATGAGCAGTTCTTC

len: 14
v_gene: TRBV6-5
abundance: few
j_gene: TRBJ2-7
d_gene: NA
CDR3aa: CASSYSRLTDEQYF
CDR3nt: TGTGCCAGCAGTTACTCGAGACTAACTGACGAGCAGTACTTC